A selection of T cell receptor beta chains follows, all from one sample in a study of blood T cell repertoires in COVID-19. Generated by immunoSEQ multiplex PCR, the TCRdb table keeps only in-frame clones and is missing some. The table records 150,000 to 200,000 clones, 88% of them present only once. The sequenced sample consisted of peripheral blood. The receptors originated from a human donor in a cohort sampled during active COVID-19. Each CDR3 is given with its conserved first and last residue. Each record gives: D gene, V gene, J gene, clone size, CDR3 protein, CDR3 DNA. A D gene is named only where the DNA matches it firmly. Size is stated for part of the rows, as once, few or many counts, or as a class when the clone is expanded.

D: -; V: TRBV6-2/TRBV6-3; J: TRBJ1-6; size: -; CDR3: CASSYAPGSYNSPLHF; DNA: TGTGCCAGCAGTTATGCACCAGGCTCCTATAATTCACCCCTCCACTTT
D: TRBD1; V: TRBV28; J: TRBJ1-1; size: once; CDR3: CASSPGQGWGTEAFF; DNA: TGTGCCAGCAGTCCTGGACAGGGCTGGGGCACTGAAGCTTTCTTT
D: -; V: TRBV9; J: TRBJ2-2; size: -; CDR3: CASSVSGGNTGELFF; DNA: TGTGCCAGCAGCGTTAGCGGCGGGAACACCGGGGAGCTGTTTTTT
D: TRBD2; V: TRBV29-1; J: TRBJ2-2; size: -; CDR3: CSISGRTGELFF; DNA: TGCAGCATTAGCGGGAGAACCGGGGAGCTGTTTTTT
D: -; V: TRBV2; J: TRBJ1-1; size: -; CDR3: CASSVEGPNTEAFF; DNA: TGTGCCAGCAGTGTCGAGGGCCCGAACACTGAAGCTTTCTTT
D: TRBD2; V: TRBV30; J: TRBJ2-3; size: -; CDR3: CAWTRGDTDTQYF; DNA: TGTGCCTGGACTCGGGGGGACACAGATACGCAGTATTTT
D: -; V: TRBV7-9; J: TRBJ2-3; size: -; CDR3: CASSLFRGPDTQYF; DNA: TGTGCCAGCAGCTTATTCAGGGGCCCAGATACGCAGTATTTT
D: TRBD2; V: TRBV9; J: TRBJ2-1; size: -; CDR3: CASSFLAGGNNEQFF; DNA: TGTGCCAGCAGCTTCTTAGCGGGAGGGAACAATGAGCAGTTCTTC
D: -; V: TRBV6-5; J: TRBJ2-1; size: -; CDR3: CASKWGQYNEQFF; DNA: TGTGCCAGCAAGTGGGGCCAATACAATGAGCAGTTCTTC
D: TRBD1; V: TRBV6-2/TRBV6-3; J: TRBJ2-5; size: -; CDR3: CASSPLGQGGQETQYF; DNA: TGTGCCAGCAGTCCACTGGGACAGGGTGGGCAAGAGACCCAGTACTTC